One and the same sample provided the 29 T cell receptor beta chains below, sequenced in a study of cytomegalovirus exposure and HLA in healthy donors. Use of 60 Vbeta and 13 Jbeta primers characterized the PCR. Here immunoSEQ multiplex PCR was the method, and the copy in TCRdb shows in-frame clones only, minus some. Of some 190,000 clones in the sample, about 83% were seen once. The material sequenced was PBMCs. The receptors come from a man aged 35 to 55 in good health and CMV-seropositive.

This clone was counted a single time. This chain links TRBV18 with TRBJ1-5; D gene ambiguous. In germline, CDR1 is KGHSH, CDR2 LQKENI. CDR3 length: 17 residues. V dropped 2 bases and J dropped 7 bases, with 21 bases sitting between them. DNA of the CDR3: TGTGCCAGCTCACCAGGCGACCGGGTCCCAAATGGGCAGCCCCAGCATTTT. Protein sequence: CASSPGDRVPNGQPQHF.

The chain carries TRBV4-3 and TRBJ2-1; D is perhaps TRBD2 (7 bases). Trimming left V 0 bases short and J 10 bases short, with 22 bases between. The CDR3 loop spans 17 amino acids. In germline, CDR1 is LGHNA, CDR2 YSLEER. As DNA, the CDR3 is TGCGCCAGCAGCCAAGACTGGACAGTAAAATCGGGGGGCGAGCAGTTCTTC. Translating it yields CASSQDWTVKSGGEQFF.

The chain combines TRBV25-1 with TRBJ1-1; 7 nucleotides match TRBD1. CDR3 length equals 14 residues. CDR1 is MGHDK and CDR2 is SYGVNS in the germline V gene. Unmatched junction bases numbered 8, after V lost 8 bases and J lost 2 bases. Written as DNA, the CDR3 is TGTGCCAGCGGAAAGACAGGGACAAACACTGAAGCTTTCTTT. Encoded protein: CASGKTGTNTEAFF.

The CDR3 is CASSQPGQTSGATYEQYF. The CDR3 DNA follows: TGTGCCAGCAGCCAACCGGGACAGACTAGCGGGGCGACCTACGAGCAGTACTTC. This chain connects TRBV4-2 to TRBJ2-7, with TRBD2 matching over 11 bases. Trimming cost V 2 bases and J 2 bases; bases outside gene matches: 11. Germline assignment: CDR1 LGHNA and CDR2 YNFKEQ. The CDR3 consists of 18 residues.

This chain links TRBV7-8 with TRBJ1-1; 7 nucleotides match TRBD1. V was clipped by 4 bases and J by 1 base; unmatched bases: 12. The CDR3 runs to 17 residues. Germline assignment: CDR1 SGHVS and CDR2 FQNEAQ. CDR3: CASSSLPTGHKNTEAFF. The CDR3 DNA reads as TGTGCCAGCAGCTCCCTCCCGACAGGGCATAAGAACACTGAAGCTTTCTTT.

This clone was counted between two and nine times. The chain combines TRBV5-4 with TRBJ2-1; D perhaps matches TRBD2 (6 bases). Trimming removed 4 bases from V and 2 bases from J, with 19 bases in between. CDR3 size: 17 residues. Germline CDR1 is SGHNT and CDR2 is YYREEE (reference sequence). This CDR3 is CASSRTIRTVTYNEQFF. The CDR3 bases are TGTGCCAGCAGCAGGACTATCAGGACGGTCACCTACAATGAGCAGTTCTTC.

V gene TRBV7-6 combines with J gene TRBJ2-1, with 14 bases lining up with TRBD2. With 1 base clipped from V and 3 bases from J, the junction kept 5 bases outside the gene matches. Germline V gives CDR1 SGHVS, CDR2 FNYEAQ. CDR3 length: 18 amino acids. CDR3 DNA sequence: TGTGCCAGCAGCTTAGGGGGACTAGCGGGAGATAACTACAATGAGCAGTTCTTC. Protein product: CASSLGGLAGDNYNEQFF.

V and J are TRBV19 and TRBJ1-1; D unresolved. Looked up from germline, CDR1 is LNHDA and CDR2 is SQIVND (reference sequence). The germline V and J ends were trimmed by 3 bases and 3 bases, with 14 bases remaining between them. The CDR3 extends over 15 amino acids. The CDR3 sequence is CASSIYWAGDTEAFF. The CDR3 DNA reads TGTGCCAGTAGTATTTACTGGGCCGGGGACACTGAAGCTTTCTTT.

The V and J genes are TRBV7-9 and TRBJ1-3; possibly TRBD1 for D (6 bases). With 7 bases removed from V and 3 bases from J, the gap between germline ends came to 13 bases. The germline V gene encodes CDR1 SEHNR and CDR2 FQNEAQ (reference sequence). The CDR3 spans 14 residues. This CDR3 is CASIGGAFGNTIYF. CDR3 in DNA: TGTGCCAGCATTGGGGGGGCCTTTGGAAACACCATATATTTT.

This sequence joins TRBV5-6 and TRBJ1-3; perhaps TRBD1 as D (5 bases). In germline, CDR1 is SGHDT, CDR2 YYEEEE. This CDR3 contains 14 residues. V was clipped by 7 bases and J by 0 bases, with 11 bases between them. The CDR3 protein is CASETGRSGNTIYF. CDR3 DNA: TGTGCCAGCGAAACAGGACGCTCTGGAAACACCATATATTTT.

The V and J genes are TRBV5-1 and TRBJ2-1, with unresolved D. V was trimmed by 0 bases and J by 9 bases, leaving 10 bases between them. Germline-derived CDR1 and CDR2 are SGHRS and YFSETQ. The CDR3 has 13 amino acids. The CDR3: CASSLALFVEQFF. The CDR3 DNA sequence: TGCGCCAGCAGCTTGGCTTTATTTGTTGAGCAGTTCTTC.

The table lists this clone with a few counts. V gene TRBV5-1 combines with J gene TRBJ1-2; D unresolved. CDR1 and CDR2 from the germline V gene are SGHRS and YFSETQ. The CDR3 sequence is 15 residues long. Trimming removed 0 bases at V and 4 bases at J, with 13 bases between. The CDR3 DNA reads TGCGCCAGCAGCTTGGGGGCCCAGAGCTCCTATGGCTACACCTTC. Its translation is CASSLGAQSSYGYTF. Based on the CDR3 plus reference TRBV5-1 and TRBJ1-2, the full variable domain is KAGVTQTPRYLIKTRGQQVTLSCSPISGHRSVSWYQQTPGQGLQFLFEYFSETQRNKGNFPGRFSGRQFSNSRSEMNVSTLELGDSALYLCASSLGAQSSYGYTFGSGTRLTVV.

This clone has just one count. The chain links TRBV19 to TRBJ2-3, with 11 bases matching TRBD2. After removal of 6 bases from V and 4 bases from J, the junction contained 3 bases not matched to a gene. The germline gives CDR1 LNHDA, CDR2 SQIVND (reference sequence). This CDR3 spans 14 amino acids. The DNA for the CDR3 is TGTGCCAGTAGGGTACTAGCGGGAGCAGATACGCAGTATTTT. Translated: CASRVLAGADTQYF.

The V gene is TRBV29-1, the J gene TRBJ2-7; D is possibly TRBD2 (6 bases). Per germline, CDR1 SQVTM and CDR2 ANQGSEA. The CDR3 is made up of 13 amino acids. Trimming shortened V by 3 bases and J by 5 bases, and 14 bases separated the two germline ends. This chain's CDR3 is CSVERARGNEQYF. CDR3 sequence (DNA): TGCAGCGTTGAGCGGGCCCGGGGGAACGAGCAGTACTTC.

This clone was observed a single time. The chain combines TRBV5-6 with TRBJ2-1, with a tentative D call TRBD2 (5 bases). V lost 0 bases to trimming and J lost 5 bases, with 12 bases between them. The CDR3 is made up of 15 amino acids. Germline lookup yields CDR1 SGHDT and CDR2 YYEEEE. The CDR3 is CASSLGRRPHNEQFF. CDR3 nucleotide sequence: TGTGCCAGCAGCTTGGGACGGAGGCCCCACAATGAGCAGTTCTTC.

This clone was observed a few times. The chain joins TRBV5-6 to TRBJ2-3, with D maybe TRBD2 (6 bases). In germline, CDR1 is SGHDT, CDR2 YYEEEE. The CDR3 loop spans 14 amino acids. V was pared by 4 bases and J by 3 bases, with 12 bases between. The DNA of the CDR3 is TGTGCCAGCAGCAACCGACTAGTAACAGATACGCAGTATTTT. It yields the protein CASSNRLVTDTQYF.

The rearrangement uses TRBV11-2 and TRBJ2-7; the D is unclear. The V and J ends lost 5 bases and 3 bases respectively, with 17 bases between them. This CDR3 is 15 amino acids long. Germline CDR1 is SGHAT and CDR2 is FQNNGV. Here the CDR3 reads CASSQPSLGNYEQYF. The DNA of the CDR3 is TGTGCCAGCAGCCAGCCCTCTCTAGGAAACTACGAGCAGTACTTC.

This chain connects TRBV6-1 to TRBJ1-5; D gene ambiguous. Germline loops: CDR1 MNHNS, CDR2 SASEGT. There are 16 residues in the CDR3. The ends were cut back, 0 bases at V and 0 bases at J, with 9 bases in the middle. The CDR3 is CASSEAIFYSNQPQHF. CDR3 DNA: TGTGCCAGCAGTGAAGCCATTTTCTATAGCAATCAGCCCCAGCATTTT.

V is TRBV9 and J is TRBJ2-7, with D unclear. The germline CDR1 and CDR2 sequences are SGDLS and YYNGEE. V was clipped by 4 bases and J by 0 bases, with 14 bases between them. CDR3 length: 15 residues. For the CDR3, the DNA is TGTGCCAGCAGCCCTGAAGCAGCGAGCTCCTACGAGCAGTACTTC. Translated, it gives CASSPEAASSYEQYF.

This chain joins TRBV7-2 and TRBJ1-1; a weak D match, TRBD1 (6 bases). Trimming removed 5 bases at V and 4 bases at J, with 14 bases between. CDR1 SGHTA and CDR2 FQGNSA come from the germline V gene. The CDR3 runs 14 residues. The CDR3 here is CASSLSRGTTEAFF. CDR3 coding DNA: TGTGCCAGCAGCCTTAGCAGGGGTACCACTGAAGCTTTCTTT. The full variable domain, its missing parts supplied by reference TRBV7-2 and TRBJ1-1, is GAGVSQSPSNKVTEKGKDVELRCDPISGHTALYWYRQSLGQGLEFLIYFQGNSAPDKSGLPSDRFSAERTGGSVSTLTIQRTQQEDSAVYLCASSLSRGTTEAFFGQGTRLTVV.

The chain joins TRBV6-5 to TRBJ1-2; D is possibly TRBD1 (5 bases). The CDR3 loop spans 12 amino acids. CDR1 and CDR2 from the germline V gene are MNHEY and SVGAGI. CDR3 nucleotides: TGTGCGGTGCGGGGGTTGGACTATGGCTACACCTTC. As protein: CAVRGLDYGYTF.

The V call is TRBV28, the J call TRBJ2-1, with D possibly matching TRBD2 (7 bases). Per the germline V gene, CDR1 is MDHEN and CDR2 is SYDVKM. V lost 3 bases and J 12 bases, leaving 9 bases between the germline ends. The CDR3 contains 11 residues. Written as DNA, the CDR3 is TGTGCCAGCAGTTTGGGGGGGCCGCAGTTCTTC. It yields the protein CASSLGGPQFF.

This chain uses TRBV6-6 with TRBJ1-1; 7 bases agree with TRBD1. Germline values: CDR1 MNHNY, CDR2 SVGAGI (reference sequence). After removal of 6 bases from V and 1 base from J, the junction contained 11 bases not matched to a gene. The CDR3 runs to 16 residues. The CDR3 is CASSRGQLGRNTEAFF. CDR3 in DNA: TGTGCCAGCAGCCGGGGACAGCTGGGGAGGAACACTGAAGCTTTCTTT.

The rearrangement links TRBV5-1 to TRBJ2-7; 10 bases map to TRBD2. Per the germline V gene, CDR1 is SGHRS and CDR2 is YFSETQ. After removal of 4 bases from V and 1 base from J, the junction contained 5 bases not matched to a gene. This CDR3 contains 15 residues. CDR3 nucleotides: TGCGCCAGCAGCCCCCTAGCGGGAGCGTCCTACGAGCAGTACTTC. Translated: CASSPLAGASYEQYF. The variable domain in full, with the rest retrieved from reference TRBV5-1 and TRBJ2-7, is KAGVTQTPRYLIKTRGQQVTLSCSPISGHRSVSWYQQTPGQGLQFLFEYFSETQRNKGNFPGRFSGRQFSNSRSEMNVSTLELGDSALYLCASSPLAGASYEQYFGPGTRLTVT.

The rearrangement joins TRBV7-9 to TRBJ2-2, with TRBD2 as a possible D gene (5 bases). V was cut by 0 bases and J by 7 bases, with 6 bases left in between. The CDR3 has 13 residues. Looked up from germline, CDR1 is SEHNR and CDR2 is FQNEAQ (reference sequence). The CDR3 DNA reads as TGTGCCAGCAGCTTAGCGGCGGGCGGGGAGCTGTTTTTT. Translating gives CASSLAAGGELFF.

The chain is built from TRBV14 and TRBJ1-1; D perhaps matches TRBD1 (5 bases). Per the germline V gene, CDR1 is SGHDN and CDR2 is FVKESK. V was pared by 5 bases and J by 4 bases, with 11 bases between. This CDR3 is built from 13 residues. In DNA form, the CDR3 reads TGTGCCAGCAGCTTTTCAGGGCTCACTGAAGCTTTCTTT. This encodes CASSFSGLTEAFF.

The chain links TRBV5-1 to TRBJ2-7, with 7 bases matching TRBD1. V lost 4 bases and J lost 1; bases outside the gene matches: 5. CDR3 length equals 14 residues. Germline V lookup: CDR1 SGHRS, CDR2 YFSETQ. CDR3 amino acids: CASSLLQGSYEQYF. In nucleotides, the CDR3 is TGCGCCAGCAGCCTGTTACAGGGGTCCTACGAGCAGTACTTC.

The genes are TRBV6-5 and TRBJ1-1; TRBD1 might be the D (6 bases). This CDR3 region has 15 residues. Germline CDR1 MNHEY, CDR2 SVGAGI. V lost 7 bases and J lost 4, with 19 bases in between. CDR3 amino acids: CASIDPTGFSTEAFF. The CDR3 bases are TGTGCCAGCATCGATCCGACAGGTTTCAGCACTGAAGCTTTCTTT.

The rearrangement joins TRBV6-7 to TRBJ2-3, with D maybe TRBD2 (5 bases). TRBV6-7 is an ORF, and what it does is uncertain. The CDR3 runs to 16 residues. The V end lost 6 bases, the J end lost 2 bases, and 18 bases lay between the germline ends. CDR3 region: CASSPRLTIVTDTQYF. CDR3 in DNA: TGTGCCAGCAGCCCTAGACTAACGATCGTCACAGATACGCAGTATTTT.